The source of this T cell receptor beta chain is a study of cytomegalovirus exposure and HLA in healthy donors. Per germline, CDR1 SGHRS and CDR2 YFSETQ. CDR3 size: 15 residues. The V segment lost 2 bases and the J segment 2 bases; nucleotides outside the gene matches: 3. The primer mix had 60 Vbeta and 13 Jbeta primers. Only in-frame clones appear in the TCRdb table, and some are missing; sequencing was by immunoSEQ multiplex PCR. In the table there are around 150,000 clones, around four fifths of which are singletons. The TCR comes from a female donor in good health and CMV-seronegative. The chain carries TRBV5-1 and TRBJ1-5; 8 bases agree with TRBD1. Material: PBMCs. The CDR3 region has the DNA TGCGCCAGCAGCTTTGGGACAGGAGGCAATCAGCCCCAGCATTTT. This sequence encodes CASSFGTGGNQPQHF.